The source of this T cell receptor beta chain is a study of metastatic and nonmetastatic thyroid tumors. CDR1 is SGHVS, CDR2 FQNEAQ, per germline. The CDR3 consists of 15 residues. Trimming cost V 6 bases and J 3 bases; bases outside gene matches: 6. Thyroid surgery was performed in patients who had received no treatment beforehand. TCRdb redid the clone calls on the PCR reads using MiXCR. There are about 50,000 clones in the sample; approximately 22% occur only once, and about 4% lies in the top ten. The sequenced sample consisted of blood. This TCR was recovered from a female donor with papillary thyroid cancer or a benign thyroid nodule (not recorded which). Some clones in this sample may be carry-over from other donors' samples. This chain connects TRBV7-8 to TRBJ2-7; 12 bases agree with TRBD2. CDR3 amino acids: CASSWTSGISYEQYF. CDR3 DNA sequence: TGTGCCAGCAGTTGGACTAGCGGGATTAGCTACGAGCAGTACTTC.